This T cell receptor beta chain was documented in a study of cytomegalovirus exposure and HLA in healthy donors. The wider study: Early released data comprised around 80 million unique TCRs from HLA-typed donors. Genotyping of roughly 400 donors showed that about 83% belonged to the Caucasian-associated ancestry cluster.

Overall study results and limits: An assumption of roughly uniform sequencing depth across donors underlay the presence/absence analyses. A later analysis, which compared TCR beta chains of equal frequency, found the HLA-associated ones more clonally expanded.

Germline loops: CDR1 LNHDA, CDR2 SQIVND (reference sequence). V trimming: 3 bases; J trimming: 6 bases; junction bases outside the gene matches: 6. This CDR3 is 14 amino acids long. This clone is a singleton in its sample. The antigen remains unidentified. Vbeta (60) and Jbeta (13) primers were used in the PCR. Measured with immunoSEQ multiplex PCR; TCRdb has only the in-frame clones, and not every one. The data hold around 160,000 clones, with around 80% observed a single time. This chain connects TRBV19 to TRBJ2-7, with 9 positions matching TRBD2. The sample comprised PBMCs. This TCR derives from a woman in her 40s in good health and CMV-seropositive. The chain's CDR3 is CASSIGLAGSEQYF. CDR3 DNA: TGTGCCAGTAGTATTGGCCTAGCGGGAAGCGAGCAGTACTTC.